The 20 T cell receptor beta chains below were found in one sample sequenced in a study of CD8 T cells in ankylosing spondylitis. One entry per CDR3 protein results from TCRdb running MiXCR on the 5' RACE reads. The data contain 240,000 or so distinct CDR3 sequences, approximately 9% of them singletons. Sequences were obtained from blood, either unsorted or a sorted T cell fraction (not recorded which). These receptors were obtained from a male donor with ankylosing spondylitis or in good health (not recorded which).

The V gene is TRBV7-2, the J gene TRBJ2-3; D ambiguous. Germline V CDR1 and CDR2: SGHTA, FQGNSA. The CDR3 has 15 residues. Trimming left V 1 base short and J 5 bases short, with 13 bases between. Here the CDR3 reads CASSLGVAGGDTQYF. The DNA of the CDR3 is TGTGCCAGCAGCTTAGGGGTAGCAGGCGGAGATACGCAGTATTTT.

This clonotype showed up many times. The chain couples TRBV7-2 to TRBJ2-7; TRBD1 matches 7 bases. This CDR3 comprises 14 residues. Germline V CDR1 and CDR2: SGHTA, FQGNSA. V lost 5 bases to trimming and J lost 5 bases; unmatched junction nucleotides: 9. The CDR3, as DNA: TGTGCCAGCAGCCCACAGACAGGGTTCGACGAGCAGTACTTC. This encodes CASSPQTGFDEQYF.

There are many counts of this clonotype. Here the CDR3 reads CASSQLAGVQYF. In nucleotides, the CDR3 is TGTGCCAGCAGCCAACTAGCGGGAGTGCAGTACTTC. The rearrangement joins TRBV5-6 to TRBJ2-7, with 11 bases lining up with TRBD2. V shed 4 bases, J shed 9 bases, and the junction held 3 bases outside the gene matches. CDR1 SGHDT and CDR2 YYEEEE come from the germline V gene. This CDR3 is built from 12 residues. Full variable domain (remainder filled in from reference TRBV5-6 and TRBJ2-7): DAGVTQSPTHLIKTRGQQVTLRCSPKSGHDTVSWYQQALGQGPQFIFQYYEEEERQRGNFPDRFSGHQFPNYSSELNVNALLLGDSALYLCASSQLAGVQYFGPGTRLTVT.

This clonotype was counted ten times or more. The chain is built from TRBV4-2 and TRBJ2-7; 7 bases are shared with TRBD2. The V and J ends lost 0 bases and 2 bases, in that order; junction bases with no gene match: 7. The CDR3 runs to 16 residues. Germline CDR1 is LGHNA and CDR2 is YNFKEQ. The CDR3 DNA reads TGTGCCAGCAGCCAAGATCTGGCGGGGGAAGCCTACGAGCAGTACTTC. Translated: CASSQDLAGEAYEQYF.

This clonotype was counted many times. The chain combines TRBV5-1 with TRBJ2-2; D possibly corresponds to TRBD2 (6 bases). The germline V gene encodes CDR1 SGHRS and CDR2 YFSETQ. V was clipped by 5 bases and J by 1 base, with 6 bases between them. This CDR3 is 13 amino acids long. The CDR3 DNA follows: TGCGCCAGCAGGCGGGAGAACACCGGGGAGCTGTTTTTT. Amino acids: CASRRENTGELFF.

J is TRBJ2-1 and V is TRBV7-2; D remains ambiguous. The CDR3 covers 15 residues. CDR1 SGHTA and CDR2 FQGNSA come from the germline V gene. V lost 2 bases, J lost 2 bases, and 10 bases lay in between. Here the CDR3 DNA reads TGTGCCAGCAGCTTAATGAGTAGCCCCTACAATGAGCAGTTCTTC. Residues: CASSLMSSPYNEQFF.

Note on this clonotype: One base away lies a much larger clone, so this may be a sequencing read error. J is TRBJ2-1 and V is TRBV4-2; 8 bases align to TRBD2. This CDR3 spans 18 amino acids. V was pared by 4 bases and J by 9 bases, with 20 bases of the junction left unmatched. Germline V gene lookup returns CDR1 LGHNA and CDR2 YNFKEQ. This CDR3 reads CASSRIASGRRYQSEQFF. The DNA of the CDR3 is TGTGCCAGCAGCCGAATTGCCAGCGGGAGAAGATATCAAAGTGAGCAGTTCTTC.

This clonotype was seen a handful of times. V gene TRBV4-2 combines with J gene TRBJ2-2, with D possibly being TRBD1 (6 bases). CDR1 is LGHNA and CDR2 is YNFKEQ in the germline V gene. Trimming removed 4 bases at V and 1 base at J, with 10 bases between. The CDR3 totals 15 residues. CDR3 region: CASSPLDRNTGELFF. CDR3 sequence (DNA): TGTGCCAGCAGCCCCTTGGACAGGAACACCGGGGAGCTGTTTTTT.

The table lists this clonotype with many counts. The rearrangement links TRBV20-1 to TRBJ2-5; 8 positions match TRBD2. Trimming removed 3 bases from V and 3 bases from J; junction bases left unmatched: 9. Germline V gives CDR1 DFQATT, CDR2 SNEGSKA (reference sequence). There are 15 residues in the CDR3. CDR3 sequence: CSASRPGLVKETQYF. The CDR3 DNA sequence: TGCAGTGCTAGCAGACCGGGACTAGTAAAAGAGACCCAGTACTTC.

This clonotype was observed many times. The chain recombines TRBV7-2 with TRBJ2-7; D not certain. The CDR3 is 13 residues long. Germline CDR1 reads SGHTA; CDR2 reads FQGNSA. V lost 5 bases and J 3 bases, leaving 11 bases between the germline ends. The DNA of the CDR3 is TGTGCCAGCAGCACCGGGTCCATCTACGAGCAGTACTTC. Translation gives CASSTGSIYEQYF.

This clonotype was observed at least ten times. The V and J genes are TRBV29-1 and TRBJ1-2, with 7 bases aligning to TRBD1. V shed 7 bases and J 4 bases; nucleotides not matched to a gene: 6. The CDR3 totals 12 residues. From germline, CDR1 is SQVTM and CDR2 ANQGSEA. The CDR3 DNA sequence: TGCAGCGACCTGACAGGGACCTATGGCTACACCTTC. As protein: CSDLTGTYGYTF.

This clonotype was detected a few times. This sequence joins TRBV15 and TRBJ1-2, with 9 bases fitting TRBD1. CDR1 and CDR2 (germline): LNHNV, YYDKDF (reference sequence). J lost 5 bases, V lost 0 bases, and 4 bases had no gene match. This CDR3 contains 15 residues. The CDR3 spells CATSREGTGKYGYTF. CDR3 coding DNA: TGTGCCACCAGCAGAGAGGGGACAGGGAAGTATGGCTACACCTTC.

The table lists this clonotype with many counts. The chain is built from TRBV29-1 and TRBJ1-2, with D possibly TRBD1 on 6 matching bases. Germline CDR1 is SQVTM and CDR2 is ANQGSEA. The CDR3 runs 10 residues. Trimming removed 7 bases from V and 6 bases from J, with 9 bases in between. CDR3 loop: CSEGGDGYTF. In DNA, the CDR3 is TGCAGCGAGGGGGGTGATGGCTACACCTTC. The variable domain in full, completed from reference TRBV29-1 and TRBJ1-2, reads SAVISQKPSRDICQRGTSLTIQCQVDSQVTMMFWYRQQPGQSLTLIATANQGSEATYESGFVIDKFPISRPNLTFSTLTVSNMSPEDSSIYLCSEGGDGYTFGSGTRLTVV.

This clonotype was found a few times. The rearrangement uses TRBV6-1 and TRBJ1-6; D is possibly TRBD1 (6 bases). This CDR3 is built from 15 residues. V lost 7 bases and J 6 bases, leaving 16 bases between the germline ends. The germline gives CDR1 MNHNS, CDR2 SASEGT. CDR3 sequence (DNA): TGTGCCAGCACCCTCCGGGACACTCCTAATTCACCCCTCCACTTT. Protein sequence: CASTLRDTPNSPLHF.

This clonotype showed up many times. The rearrangement links TRBV20-1 to TRBJ1-1; TRBD1 matches 11 bases. Losses at the gene ends were 4 bases for V and 6 bases for J; bases not matched to a gene: 7. There are 14 residues in the CDR3. Looked up from germline, CDR1 is DFQATT and CDR2 is SNEGSKA (reference sequence). CDR3 sequence: CSAKDRGPKSEAFF. The CDR3 nucleotides are TGCAGTGCTAAGGACAGGGGGCCAAAATCTGAAGCTTTCTTT.

This clonotype showed up many times. This chain links TRBV7-8 with TRBJ1-1; D perhaps matches TRBD1 (5 bases). The CDR3 extends over 16 amino acids. Germline V lookup: CDR1 SGHVS, CDR2 FQNEAQ. Trimming removed 2 bases at V and 6 bases at J, with 19 bases between. CDR3 coding DNA: TGTGCCAGCAGCTTAACAGGAGGGGCGTTATCCTCTGAAGCTTTCTTT. Translating it yields CASSLTGGALSSEAFF.

This clonotype was observed many times. The genes are TRBV4-3 and TRBJ2-2, with no clear D. V lost 1 base and J lost 5, with 5 bases in between. CDR1 and CDR2 from the germline V gene are LGHNA and YSLEER. The CDR3 length is 13 residues. The CDR3: CASSQGVTGELFF. DNA for the CDR3: TGCGCCAGCAGCCAAGGCGTTACCGGGGAGCTGTTTTTT.

This clonotype was recorded at least ten times. J is TRBJ2-1 and V is TRBV5-1, with D unresolved. The CDR3 contains 13 residues. Germline assignment: CDR1 SGHRS and CDR2 YFSETQ. The V end was cut by 4 bases, the J end by 6 bases, with 11 bases between. In DNA form, the CDR3 reads TGCGCCAGCAGCATGCCTCCTGGCAATGAGCAGTTCTTC. Its protein product is CASSMPPGNEQFF.

This clonotype has a count of ten or more. The genes are TRBV20-1 and TRBJ2-1, with TRBD2 matching 8 bases. The germline CDR1 and CDR2 sequences are DFQATT and SNEGSKA (reference sequence). The J segment lost 3 bases and the V segment lost 0 bases, leaving 13 bases of the junction unmatched. CDR3 size: 18 residues. The CDR3 coding sequence is TGCAGTGCTAGAGATAGCAGCGGGAGAGGAGGGAGCTACAATGAGCAGTTCTTC. Protein: CSARDSSGRGGSYNEQFF.

At least ten counts were recorded for this clonotype. This chain links TRBV6-2 or TRBV6-3 with TRBJ1-5; tentative D call: TRBD1 (6 bases). CDR3 length equals 17 residues. The V gene lost 4 bases and the J gene lost 2 bases, with 18 bases spanning the gap. CDR1 and CDR2 (germline): MNHEY, SVGEGT. CDR3 loop: CASSLQGRGFGNQPQHF. CDR3 DNA sequence: TGTGCCAGCAGTTTACAGGGTAGGGGTTTCGGCAATCAGCCCCAGCATTTT.